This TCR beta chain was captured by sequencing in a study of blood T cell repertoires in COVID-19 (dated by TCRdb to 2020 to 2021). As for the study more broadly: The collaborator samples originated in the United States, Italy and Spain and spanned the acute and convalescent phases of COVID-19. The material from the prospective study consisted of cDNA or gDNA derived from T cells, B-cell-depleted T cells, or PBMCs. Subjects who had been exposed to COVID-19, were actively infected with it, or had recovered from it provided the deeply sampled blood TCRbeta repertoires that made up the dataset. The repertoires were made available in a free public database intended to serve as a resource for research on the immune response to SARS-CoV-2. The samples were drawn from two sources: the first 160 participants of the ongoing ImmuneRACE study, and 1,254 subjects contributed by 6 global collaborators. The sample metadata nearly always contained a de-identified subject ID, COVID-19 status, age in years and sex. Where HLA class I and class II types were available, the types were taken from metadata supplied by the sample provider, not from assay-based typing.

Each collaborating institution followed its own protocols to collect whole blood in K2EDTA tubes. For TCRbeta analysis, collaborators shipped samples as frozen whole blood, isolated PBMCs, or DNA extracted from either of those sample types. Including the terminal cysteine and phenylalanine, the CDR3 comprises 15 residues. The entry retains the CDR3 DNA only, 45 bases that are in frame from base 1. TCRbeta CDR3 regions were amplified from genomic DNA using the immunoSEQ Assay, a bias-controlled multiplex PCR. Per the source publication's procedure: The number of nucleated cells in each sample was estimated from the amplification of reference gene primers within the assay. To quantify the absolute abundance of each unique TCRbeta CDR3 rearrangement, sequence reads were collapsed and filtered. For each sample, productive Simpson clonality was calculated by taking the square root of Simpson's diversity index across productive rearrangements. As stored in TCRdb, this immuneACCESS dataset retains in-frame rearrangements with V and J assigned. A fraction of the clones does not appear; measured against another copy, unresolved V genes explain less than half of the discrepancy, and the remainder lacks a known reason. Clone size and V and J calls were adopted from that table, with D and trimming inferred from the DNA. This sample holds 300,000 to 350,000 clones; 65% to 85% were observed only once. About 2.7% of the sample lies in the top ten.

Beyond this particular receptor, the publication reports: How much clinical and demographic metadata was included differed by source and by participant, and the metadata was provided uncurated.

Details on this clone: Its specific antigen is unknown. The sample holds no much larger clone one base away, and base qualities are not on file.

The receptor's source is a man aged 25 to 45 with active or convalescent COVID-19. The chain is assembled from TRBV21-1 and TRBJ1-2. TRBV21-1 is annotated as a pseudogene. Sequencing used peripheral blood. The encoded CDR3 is CASSKGSPINYGYTF. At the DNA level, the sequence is TGTGCCAGCAGCAAAGGGTCGCCTATTAACTATGGCTACACCTTC.